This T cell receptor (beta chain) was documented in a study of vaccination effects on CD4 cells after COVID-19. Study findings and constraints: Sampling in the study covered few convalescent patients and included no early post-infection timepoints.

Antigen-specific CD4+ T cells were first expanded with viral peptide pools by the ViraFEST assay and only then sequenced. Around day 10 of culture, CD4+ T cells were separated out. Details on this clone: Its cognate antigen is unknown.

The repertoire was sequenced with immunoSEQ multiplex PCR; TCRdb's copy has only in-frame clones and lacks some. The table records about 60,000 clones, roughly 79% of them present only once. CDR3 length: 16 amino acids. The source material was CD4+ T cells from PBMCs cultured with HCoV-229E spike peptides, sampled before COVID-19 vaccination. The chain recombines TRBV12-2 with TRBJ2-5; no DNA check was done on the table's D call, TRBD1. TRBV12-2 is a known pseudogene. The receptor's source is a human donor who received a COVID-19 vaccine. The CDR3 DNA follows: TGTGCAAGTCGCTTAGCGTTAACAGGGGAGAGGAAGACCCAGTACTTC. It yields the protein CASRLALTGERKTQYF.